These 13 T cell receptor beta chains were sequenced from one sample in a study of regulatory T cells in long-lasting Graves disease. The time point was: persistent/refractory GD, antithyroid drugs over 5 years with positive TRAb. PBMCs were the source of the RNA used for TCR sequencing. Both iRepertoire HTBI primers and Arm-PCR of CDR3 regions were used to build the TCR beta libraries. TCRdb independently ran MiXCR on the multiplex PCR reads; one entry per CDR3 protein. This table holds around 340,000 distinct CDR3 sequences, about 19% found once. This material consisted of peripheral blood mononuclear cells (PBMCs), taken when the disease was refractory, from a patient treated with antithyroid drugs. The receptor set was obtained from a female donor with Graves disease.

V gene TRBV2 combines with J gene TRBJ2-2; no reliable D call. CDR1 and CDR2 (germline): SNHLY, FYNNEI. The CDR3 is 13 residues long. V gave up 3 bases and J gave up 4 bases, with 6 bases separating them. CDR3 DNA sequence: TGTGCCAGCAGTGAGAGTCCCACCGGGGAGCTGTTTTTT. This gives the protein CASSESPTGELFF.

Ten or more counts support this clonotype. The CDR3 sequence: CASSLSDQSYEQYF. CDR3 bases: TGTGCCAGCAGTTTATCAGACCAATCCTACGAGCAGTACTTC. The chain couples TRBV28 to TRBJ2-7, with D hard to call. Germline assignment: CDR1 MDHEN and CDR2 SYDVKM. The ends were cut back, 1 base at V and 1 base at J, with 8 bases in the middle. The CDR3 loop spans 14 amino acids.

This clonotype was picked up many times. The V gene is TRBV20-1, the J gene TRBJ2-7; D uncertain. The CDR3 length is 12 residues. Deletions cut 5 bases from V and 7 bases from J, with 15 bases between. Germline loops: CDR1 DFQATT, CDR2 SNEGSKA (reference sequence). The CDR3 reads CSAPDPLREQYF. DNA for the CDR3: TGCAGTGCTCCCGACCCCCTCCGAGAGCAGTACTTC.

This clonotype came up a few times. The rearrangement links TRBV3-1 to TRBJ1-1; D not resolved. Trimming shortened V by 2 bases and J by 5 bases, and 9 bases separated the two germline ends. Germline V gene lookup returns CDR1 LGHDT and CDR2 YNNKEL (reference sequence). The CDR3 is 13 amino acids. CDR3: CASSQLTGTEAFF. The CDR3 DNA reads as TGTGCCAGCAGCCAACTGACGGGTACTGAAGCTTTCTTT.

This clonotype has ten or more counts. The chain is built from TRBV12-3 or TRBV12-4 and TRBJ1-4; perhaps TRBD1 as D (6 bases). This CDR3 has 12 amino acids. Deletions cut 3 bases from V and 11 bases from J, with 10 bases between. The CDR3 nucleotides read TGTGCCAGCAGTTTCCCCGGGGGCAAACTGTTTTTT. As protein: CASSFPGGKLFF.

The chain carries TRBV19 and TRBJ1-1, with D unclear. The CDR3 spans 14 residues. Trimming removed 3 bases from V and 2 bases from J, with 10 bases in between. CDR1 and CDR2 (germline): LNHDA, SQIVND (reference sequence). The CDR3, as DNA: TGTGCCAGTAGTATGCGAATAGTAAACACTGAAGCTTTCTTT. It translates to CASSMRIVNTEAFF.

This chain links TRBV5-1 with TRBJ2-7; tentatively, D is TRBD1 (5 bases). Germline CDR1 reads SGHRS; CDR2 reads YFSETQ. The CDR3 spans 14 residues. V lost 4 bases, J lost 5 bases, and 16 bases lay in between. In DNA, the CDR3 is TGCGCCAGCAGCACTCAGAAGGGGCTCGACGAGCAGTACTTC. Its translation is CASSTQKGLDEQYF.

This clonotype has just a few counts. One end of the junction varies from germline; a read error may be responsible. The J gene is TRBJ2-2, the V gene TRBV19; no clear D. CDR1 LNHDA and CDR2 SQIVND come from the germline V gene (reference sequence). The CDR3 is 15 residues long. The CDR3 DNA is TGTGCCAGTAGCATAGGGATGGGTAACACCGGGGAGCTGTTTTTT. Encoded protein: CASSIGMGNTGELFF.

V and J are TRBV7-2 and TRBJ2-7, with D perhaps TRBD1 (6 bases). Germline V gives CDR1 SGHTA, CDR2 FQGNSA. The CDR3 spans 14 residues. Trimming pared 8 bases from V and 2 bases from J, leaving 16 bases between. Here the CDR3 DNA reads TGTGCCAGCGGCCCAGGCTGGGGGCCCTACGAGCAGTACTTC. This gives the protein CASGPGWGPYEQYF.

J is TRBJ2-2 and V is TRBV25-1; tentatively, D is TRBD1 or TRBD2 (5 bases each). This CDR3 region has 14 residues. V was pared by 1 base and J by 4 bases, with 7 bases between. Germline V gene data show CDR1 as MGHDK and CDR2 as SYGVNS. In DNA, the CDR3 is TGTGCCAGCAGTGAATTTGGGGGCACCGGGGAGCTGTTTTTT. Translated, it gives CASSEFGGTGELFF.

A few counts support this clonotype. The rearrangement joins TRBV20-1 to TRBJ2-7; 8 bases match TRBD1. CDR1 DFQATT and CDR2 SNEGSKA come from the germline V gene (reference sequence). This CDR3 spans 13 amino acids. Germline trimming cut 7 bases from V and 6 bases from J; bases unmatched to any gene: 11. CDR3 coding DNA: TGCAGTGTCCCGGGACAGGCCGGGTCCGAGCAGTACTTC. It specifies CSVPGQAGSEQYF.

V is TRBV6-1 and J is TRBJ2-1, with D possibly TRBD2 on 6 matching bases. The length of the CDR3 is 15 residues. Germline V gene lookup returns CDR1 MNHNS and CDR2 SASEGT. V was trimmed by 5 bases and J by 3 bases, leaving 14 bases between them. DNA of the CDR3: TGTGCCAGCAGTCGGACTACGGGAAACTACAATGAGCAGTTCTTC. Encoded protein: CASSRTTGNYNEQFF.

The count of this clonotype is one. The V gene is TRBV7-2, the J gene TRBJ2-7; 8 bases are shared with TRBD1. The CDR3 consists of 13 residues. V trimming: 5 bases; J trimming: 7 bases; junction bases outside the gene matches: 7. CDR1 and CDR2 (germline): SGHTA, FQGNSA. DNA for the CDR3: TGTGCCAGCAGCAAGACAGGGGCGGGGGAGCAGTACTTC. This sequence encodes CASSKTGAGEQYF.